This TCR beta chain was identified during a study of cytomegalovirus exposure and HLA in healthy donors. CDR1 and CDR2 from the germline V gene are MGHRA and YSYEKL. The CDR3 contains 16 residues. V trimming: 2 bases; J trimming: 3 bases; junction bases outside the gene matches: 6. With 60 Vbeta and 13 Jbeta primers, the PCR was carried out. The assay was immunoSEQ multiplex PCR, and TCRdb's table has in-frame clones only and misses some. The table has about 130,000 clones, approximately 70% seen once. Points on this clone: The antigen remains unidentified.

Study-level findings and limits: Presence/absence analyses rested on an assumption that sequencing depth was roughly uniform across donors. Associated with cytomegalovirus, according to the listing, were about 160 TCR beta chains. Specificity for CMV antigens was confirmed in vitro for a few of the CMV-associated chains.

Those who donated were healthy bone marrow donors. Sequenced sample: PBMCs. The chain couples TRBV4-1 to TRBJ1-4, with 7 bases aligning to TRBD1. The clonotype was recovered from a woman aged 60-75 years in good health and CMV-seropositive. The CDR3 DNA follows: TGCGCCAGCAGCCAAATGCAGACAGGGTCTAATGAAAAACTGTTTTTT. It yields the protein CASSQMQTGSNEKLFF.